Listed below are T cell receptor beta chains from one sample, sequenced in a study of cytomegalovirus exposure and HLA in healthy donors. Sequencing was performed with immunoSEQ multiplex PCR; in TCRdb, only in-frame clones are kept and a portion is missing. The sample lists approximately 27,000 clones, roughly 68% occurring once. Sequencing input: PBMCs. The receptors stem from a woman aged 45-65 years in good health and CMV-seronegative. The CDR3 runs from the conserved cysteine through the conserved F or W. The size field is filled for only some rows; it gives once, few, many or a size class.

few	TRBV6-1	TRBJ1-3	14	CASRPGNSGNTIYF
once	TRBV6-4	TRBJ1-1	13	CASRIQGNTEAFF
once	TRBV27	TRBJ2-7	14	CASSPNGRGNEQYF
NA	TRBV7-2	TRBJ2-3	13	CASSFRGTYTQYF
NA	TRBV5-1	TRBJ2-1	15	CASSPHRGRDNEQFF
NA	TRBV10-3	TRBJ1-2	13	CAISGRHLYGYTF
NA	TRBV6-1	TRBJ2-7	15	CASSVTTGGTYEQYF
NA	TRBV6-5	TRBJ1-2	15	CASRYGTKEDYGYTF
NA	TRBV5-1	TRBJ1-1	14	CASSSGQLNTEAFF
few	TRBV5-1	TRBJ1-2	15	CASSSGQFWAYGYTF
NA	TRBV4-2	TRBJ2-3	17	CASSPSGGEPLTDTQYF
NA	TRBV29-1	TRBJ2-1	19	CSVAPDEAGGPGEDNEQFF
NA	TRBV29-1	TRBJ1-2	15	CSVRAPRGQEYGYTF
NA	TRBV25-1	TRBJ1-1	12	CASSGQGGEAFF
NA	TRBV4-2	TRBJ1-1	15	CASSRPDREIIEAFF
few	TRBV29-1	TRBJ2-1	15	CSSGGREGYYNEQFF
once	TRBV2	TRBJ1-2	14	CASSAQGSGYGYTF
NA	TRBV7-6	TRBJ1-1	13	CASSSDTNTEAFF
NA	TRBV7-6	TRBJ1-3	14	CASSVNRDTNTIYF
NA	TRBV4-1	TRBJ1-5	16	CASSQGLEGSNQPQHF
NA	TRBV7-7	TRBJ2-1	14	CASSQEAGGNEQFF
NA	TRBV6-1	TRBJ1-2	14	CASSLDGQNYGYTF
once	TRBV6-5	TRBJ1-5	13	CASSSHINQPQHF
NA	TRBV14	TRBJ2-1	16	CASSPRTSGAYNEQFF
few	TRBV19	TRBJ2-7	13	CASSNDRTYEQYF
NA	TRBV29-1	TRBJ1-1	14	CSGTGASMNTEAFF
NA	TRBV29-1	TRBJ1-1	15	CSVLGTVSVNTEAFF
NA	TRBV10-2	TRBJ1-5	16	CASRQGTGGEGQPQHF
NA	TRBV6-1	TRBJ1-6	15	CASRLDRAYNSPLHF
NA	TRBV7-3	TRBJ2-1	14	CASSPQRTYNEQFF
NA	TRBV5-6	TRBJ2-2	16	CASSSVGSLNTGELFF
NA	TRBV29-1	TRBJ2-5	12	CSVDLGGETQYF
few	TRBV6-5	TRBJ1-3	15	CASSKRPRPLDTIYF
few	TRBV6-5	TRBJ1-5	13	CASRDGHNQPQHF
NA	TRBV19	TRBJ2-7	15	CASSHAREGRYEQYF
NA	TRBV5-6	TRBJ1-2	14	CASSLSGSNYGYTF
medium-sized	TRBV6-1	TRBJ2-6	16	CASSVEGYSGANVLTF
NA	TRBV29-1	TRBJ2-7	13	CSVEGQGKYEQYF
NA	TRBV7-9	TRBJ1-2	14	CASSLGGDIDGYTF
NA	TRBV9	TRBJ1-2	12	CASSDDSYGYTF
few	TRBV6-5	TRBJ2-7	15	CASSKRTGNSYEQYF
NA	TRBV5-4	TRBJ2-2	16	CASSFPGTPNTGELFF